This T cell receptor beta chain came from a study of shared clonotypes between healthy human individuals. Study-wide points: Naive subsets tended to show greater estimated richness than memory subsets.

Germline V lookup: CDR1 LNHNV, CDR2 YYDKDF (reference sequence). The CDR3 sequence is 16 residues long. The junction had 10 bases not matched to a gene; V was cut back by 3 bases and J by 3 bases. Every immunoSEQ plate was one replicate of a subset's evenly spread DNA. Method: immunoSEQ multiplex PCR; TCRdb's copy keeps in-frame clones and lacks some. The profile shows about 2.2 million clones, just over 90% of them singletons. CD45RO-negative, CCR7-selected cells formed the naive CD8 fraction, which excluded terminally differentiated effector memory CD45RA+ cells. Worth noting for this clone: As yet, its antigen is unknown.

The origin of this receptor is a man between 18 and 29 years old in good health. Some clones in this sample may be carry-over from other donors' samples. The specimen was naive CD8+ T cells from PBMCs. This chain links TRBV15 with TRBJ2-7, with 8 bases identical to TRBD1. The CDR3 DNA sequence: TGTGCCACCAGCAGGGGGGTTGGGACAGGATACTACGAGCAGTACTTC. It yields the protein CATSRGVGTGYYEQYF. Drawing the rest from reference TRBV15 and TRBJ2-7, the complete variable domain is DAMVIQNPRYQVTQFGKPVTLSCSQTLNHNVMYWYQQKSSQAPKLLFHYYDKDFNNEADTPDNFQSRRPNTSFCFLDIRSPGLGDTAMYLCATSRGVGTGYYEQYFGPGTRLTVT.